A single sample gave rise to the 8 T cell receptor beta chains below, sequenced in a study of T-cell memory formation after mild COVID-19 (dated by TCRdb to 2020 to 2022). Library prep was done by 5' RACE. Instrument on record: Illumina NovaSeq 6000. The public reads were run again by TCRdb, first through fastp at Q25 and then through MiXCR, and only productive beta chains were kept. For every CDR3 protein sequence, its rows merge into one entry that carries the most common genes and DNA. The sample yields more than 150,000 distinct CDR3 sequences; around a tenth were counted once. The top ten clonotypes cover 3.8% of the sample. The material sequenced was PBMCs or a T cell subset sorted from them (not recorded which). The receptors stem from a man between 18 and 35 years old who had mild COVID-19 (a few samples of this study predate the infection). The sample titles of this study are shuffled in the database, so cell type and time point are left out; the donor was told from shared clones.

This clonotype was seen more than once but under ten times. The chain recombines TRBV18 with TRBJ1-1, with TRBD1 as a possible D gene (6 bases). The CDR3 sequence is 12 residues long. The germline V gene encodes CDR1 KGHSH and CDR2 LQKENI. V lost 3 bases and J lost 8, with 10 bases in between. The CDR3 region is CASSPLTGEAFF. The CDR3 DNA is TGTGCCAGCTCACCTCTAACAGGGGAAGCTTTCTTT.

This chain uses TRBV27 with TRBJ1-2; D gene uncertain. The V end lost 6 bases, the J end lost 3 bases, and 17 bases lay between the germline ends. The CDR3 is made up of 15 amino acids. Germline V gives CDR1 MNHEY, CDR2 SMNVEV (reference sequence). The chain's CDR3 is CASRPTVDTYYGYTF. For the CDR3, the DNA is TGTGCCAGCAGACCCACCGTTGACACCTACTATGGCTACACCTTC.

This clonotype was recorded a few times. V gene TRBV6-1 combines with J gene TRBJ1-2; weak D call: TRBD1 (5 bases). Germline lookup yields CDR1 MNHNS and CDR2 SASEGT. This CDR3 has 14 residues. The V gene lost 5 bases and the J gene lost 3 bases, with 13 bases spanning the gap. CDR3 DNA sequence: TGTGCCAGCAGTAGCCAGGGCAGCTACTATGGCTACACCTTC. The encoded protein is CASSSQGSYYGYTF.

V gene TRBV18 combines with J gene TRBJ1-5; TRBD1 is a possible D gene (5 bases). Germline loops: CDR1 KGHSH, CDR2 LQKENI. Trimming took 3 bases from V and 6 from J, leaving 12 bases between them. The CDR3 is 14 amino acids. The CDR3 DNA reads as TGTGCCAGCTCACCCGCCCAGGGAGGTCAGCCCCAGCATTTT. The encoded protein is CASSPAQGGQPQHF.

The CDR3 bases are TGCGCCAGCAGCCAAAATTTCGAAGGGGGGACAGATACGCAGTATTTT. Encoded protein: CASSQNFEGGTDTQYF. This chain uses TRBV4-3 with TRBJ2-3; D tentatively reads TRBD1 or TRBD2 (6 bases each). Germline-derived CDR1 and CDR2 are LGHNA and YSLEER. Trimming left V 2 bases short and J 3 bases short, with 15 bases between. The length of the CDR3 is 16 residues.

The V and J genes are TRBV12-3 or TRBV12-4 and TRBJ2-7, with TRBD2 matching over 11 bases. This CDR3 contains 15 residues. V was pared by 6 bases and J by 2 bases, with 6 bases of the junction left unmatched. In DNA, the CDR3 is TGTGCCAGCAGCCCTAGCGGGGGGCGAACCTACGAGCAGTACGTC. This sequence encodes CASSPSGGRTYEQYV.

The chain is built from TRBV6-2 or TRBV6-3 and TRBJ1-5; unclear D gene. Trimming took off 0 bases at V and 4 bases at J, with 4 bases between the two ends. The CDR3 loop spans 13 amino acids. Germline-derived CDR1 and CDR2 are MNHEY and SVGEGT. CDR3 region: CASSYSLNQPQHF. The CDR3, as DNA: TGTGCCAGCAGTTACTCGTTGAATCAGCCCCAGCATTTT.

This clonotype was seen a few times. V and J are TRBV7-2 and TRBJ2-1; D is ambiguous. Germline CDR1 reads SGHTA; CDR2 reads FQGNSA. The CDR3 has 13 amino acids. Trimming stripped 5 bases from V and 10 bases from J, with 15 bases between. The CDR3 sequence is CASSLQKVKEQFF. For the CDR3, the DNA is TGTGCCAGCAGCCTACAAAAGGTGAAGGAGCAGTTCTTC.